These 12 T cell receptor beta chains were sequenced from one sample in a study of human T cells and chemical hapten exposure (dated by TCRdb to the early 2020s). Explained via the paper, the time point label denotes: patch test 1, 2 weeks after DPC sensitization. The treatment or condition tag for this specimen amounts to: therapeutic diphenylcyclopropenone sensitization with weekly scalp DPC. Libraries came from RACE. The instrument given in TCRdb is NextSeq 500. Using fastp trimming at Q25 and MiXCR clonotype assembly, TCRdb reanalyzed the public sequencing data and kept in-frame beta chains. Records with the same CDR3 protein are collapsed into one entry carrying the most frequent genes and DNA. For this sample the table gives tens of thousands of distinct CDR3 sequences, of which around a third were detected only once. The ten most abundant clones make up roughly 9.8% of the sample. The sequenced sample was whole blood, obtained in connection with sensitization to the hapten diphenylcyclopropenone (DPC). These TCRs come from a man aged 35-49 years with alopecia areata. Some clones in this sample may be carry-over from other donors' samples.

This chain joins TRBV3-1 and TRBJ2-3, with a weak D call TRBD2 (6 bases). V was trimmed by 4 bases and J by 1 base, leaving 15 bases between them. The CDR3 has 16 residues. Germline V gene lookup returns CDR1 LGHDT and CDR2 YNNKEL (reference sequence). The CDR3 loop is CASSRRGGSRTDTQYF. The CDR3 DNA follows: TGTGCCAGCAGCCGACGTGGGGGGTCGCGCACAGATACGCAGTATTTT.

The rearrangement uses TRBV7-2 and TRBJ2-7, with 7 nucleotides matching TRBD1. With 6 bases clipped from V and 2 bases from J, the junction kept 1 base outside the gene matches. The V gene's germline CDR1 is SGHTA and CDR2 FQGNSA. CDR3 length equals 12 residues. The CDR3 nucleotides read TGTGCCAGCAGGAGGGGGCCCTACGAGCAGTACTTC. Protein sequence: CASRRGPYEQYF.

There are a few counts of this clonotype. J is TRBJ2-3 and V is TRBV29-1; 8 nucleotides match TRBD1. Germline V lookup: CDR1 SQVTM, CDR2 ANQGSEA. The CDR3 extends over 16 amino acids. Trimming took 0 bases from V and 4 from J; bases not matched to a gene: 9. CDR3 amino acids: CSVEDGTGGASDTQYF. DNA of the CDR3: TGCAGCGTTGAAGATGGAACAGGGGGAGCATCAGATACGCAGTATTTT.

This clonotype was picked up a small number of times. The CDR3 DNA follows: TGTGCCAGCTCACCCGGGATAGACCCGATGGAGACCCAGTACTTC. Amino acid sequence: CASSPGIDPMETQYF. The chain has TRBV18 and TRBJ2-5, with D possibly being TRBD2 (5 bases). Germline CDR1 reads KGHSH; CDR2 reads LQKENI. The CDR3 is 15 amino acids. V gave up 3 bases and J gave up 5 bases, with 16 bases separating them. Filled out from reference TRBV18 and TRBJ2-5, the complete variable domain reads NAGVMQNPRHLVRRRGQEARLRCSPMKGHSHVYWYRQLPEEGLKFMVYLQKENIIDESGMPKERFSAEFPKEGPSILRIQQVVRGDSAAYFCASSPGIDPMETQYFGPGTRLLVL.

The chain is built from TRBV6-1 and TRBJ1-5; D is undetermined. The CDR3 is 15 amino acids. Germline lookup yields CDR1 MNHNS and CDR2 SASEGT. Trimming removed 11 bases at V and 0 bases at J, with 17 bases between. CDR3 protein: CACTTGPNSNQPQHF. CDR3 DNA sequence: TGTGCCTGCACGACCGGACCAAATAGCAATCAGCCCCAGCATTTT.

This clonotype has just a few counts. The chain recombines TRBV12-3 or TRBV12-4 with TRBJ2-7; 7 nucleotides agree with TRBD2. The junction had 5 bases not matched to a gene; V was cut back by 4 bases and J by 2 bases. The CDR3 length is 14 residues. The CDR3 protein is CASSSLLAAYEQYF. The CDR3 DNA is TGTGCCAGCAGTTCCCTCCTAGCGGCCTACGAGCAGTACTTC.

The gene calls are TRBV12-3 or TRBV12-4 and TRBJ2-5; the match to TRBD2 covers 10 bases. V lost 3 bases and J lost 7; bases outside the gene matches: 11. This CDR3 is built from 16 residues. CDR3 DNA: TGTGCCAGCAGTTTCTCCGGGACTAGCGCTCAGGGGACCCAGTACTTC. It codes for CASSFSGTSAQGTQYF.

The chain has TRBV2 and TRBJ2-4; 9 nucleotides align to TRBD2. Trimming removed 1 base from V and 0 bases from J; junction bases left unmatched: 4. The CDR3 loop spans 17 amino acids. In germline, CDR1 is SNHLY, CDR2 FYNNEI. The CDR3 protein is CASSEVAGEGAKNIQYF. CDR3 DNA: TGTGCCAGCAGTGAAGTAGCGGGGGAAGGAGCCAAAAACATTCAGTACTTC.

This chain uses TRBV7-2 with TRBJ2-4; 12 nucleotides line up with TRBD1. J gave up 0 bases and V 5 bases, and 8 bases lay outside the gene matches. There are 18 residues in the CDR3. Germline V lookup: CDR1 SGHTA, CDR2 FQGNSA. CDR3 sequence reads: CASSPTGQGARAKNIQYF. The CDR3 DNA sequence: TGTGCCAGCAGCCCCACGGGACAGGGGGCGAGAGCCAAAAACATTCAGTACTTC.

This clonotype was counted many times. V and J are TRBV20-1 and TRBJ2-3; 9 positions match TRBD1. This CDR3 has 16 amino acids. The V gene end was trimmed by 4 bases and the J gene end by 1 base; junction bases not matched to a gene: 9. Germline V lookup: CDR1 DFQATT, CDR2 SNEGSKA (reference sequence). The CDR3 region is CSAIPGQGMGTDTQYF. The CDR3 DNA reads as TGCAGTGCTATACCCGGACAGGGGATGGGCACAGATACGCAGTATTTT.

V usage is TRBV6-1 and J usage is TRBJ1-5; D ambiguous. CDR3 size: 14 residues. Germline CDR1 and CDR2: MNHNS and SASEGT. Trimming shortened V by 0 bases and J by 1 base, and 4 bases separated the two germline ends. The CDR3 sequence is CASSEAASNQPQHF. DNA of the CDR3: TGTGCCAGCAGTGAAGCGGCCAGCAATCAGCCCCAGCATTTT.

The chain combines TRBV20-1 with TRBJ2-5; 11 bases are a match to TRBD1. Germline CDR1 and CDR2: DFQATT and SNEGSKA (reference sequence). The CDR3 has 12 residues. V lost 6 bases, J lost 5 bases, and 2 bases stayed unmatched. The CDR3 nucleotides read TGCAGTGCGGACAGGGGGCCGGAGACCCAGTACTTC. Its translation: CSADRGPETQYF.